This TCR beta chain appears in the sequencing data of a study of CD8+ T cells in alopecia areata (dated 2018 in TCRdb). Regarding the study in general: The treated patients took part in an open-label pilot trial in which moderate-to-severe alopecia areata was treated with oral tofacitinib at 5 to 10 mg twice daily. Tofacitinib was given for 6 to 18 months, followed by 6 months of follow-up off drug to assess delayed response and recurrence. High-throughput TCRbeta sequencing was used to examine T cell clonal expansion in alopecia areata in both the C3H/HeJ mouse model and human patients. In humans, TCRbeta sequencing was performed on scalp tissue and on sorted CD4+ and CD8+ peripheral blood T cells from healthy controls and from patients with patchy or totalis/universalis alopecia areata. Biopsies were taken from tofacitinib-treated patients at baseline and at 4 and 24 weeks of treatment, and a later scalp biopsy was taken in several of the tofacitinib-treated patients. Scalp clonality was compared across normal scalp (n=4), patchy alopecia areata scalp (n=8), and alopecia totalis/universalis scalp (n=8). RNA was extracted with the PAXgene miRNA kit for fixed scalp, the miRNeasy kit for PBMCs, and the RNeasy kit for mouse skin. immunoSEQ multiplex PCR using 35 Vbeta forward primers and 13 Jbeta reverse primers was used to amplify TCRbeta CDR3 regions.

The library was prepared using the immunoSEQ multiplex PCR assay. RNA was extracted from all samples and reverse transcribed into cDNA as template for TCR sequencing. SuperScript III was used to make first-strand cDNA, primed with a 2:1 mix of oligo-dT and random hexamers. Amplification bias was assessed with a synthetic immune receptor repertoire, and residual bias was removed computationally. The authors processed their data as follows. Raw reads were preprocessed to remove errors, and CDR3 was defined according to IMGT conventions as the region from the conserved cysteine to phenylalanine. Clonality was computed as 1 minus the Shannon entropy, with the entropy normalized by log2 of the number of productive unique TCRs. Whether scalp clones were CD4 or CD8 was inferred by matching scalp TCRbeta sequences against CD4 and CD8 repertoires sorted from blood. TCRdb mirrors the immuneACCESS table, restricted to in-frame sequences. Some clones are absent from its copies; in checked studies, under half trace to an unresolved V gene, and the reason for the others is unknown. The D gene and trimming were derived from the DNA, and the V and J assignments and clone size from that table. The sample profile shows 200,000 or so clones; around 62% of them were found once. Together, the top ten hold 0.45% of the sample.

Reading the label with the study, this specimen's time point is: baseline before oral tofacitinib. Lesional scalp punch biopsies and peripheral blood were obtained from alopecia areata patients. After PBMCs were isolated by density centrifugation and stained for CD3, CD4 and CD8, a FACSAria was used to sort CD4+ and CD8+ T cells. General findings and caveats noted by the study authors: Shared TCR sequences between patients were less evident than in mice, which may be partly attributable to HLA diversity in the patient population. Unlike mouse skin, where gammadelta T cells dominate, normal human skin contains resident alphabeta T cells that get sequenced too, which complicates analysis of the scalp TCR repertoire. Compared with normal scalp, lesional scalp, particularly in alopecia totalis/universalis, had higher clonality and more expanded CD8+ clones, which suggests antigenic drive.

Points on this clone: Its antigen is not yet known. Base qualities are missing; no much larger clone stands one base away.

CDR1 is given as SGHAT and CDR2 as FQNNGV, both from the germline V gene. The CDR3 runs 13 residues from the cysteine to the phenylalanine. Only CDR3 DNA remains: 39 bases, in frame from the first base. V is shortened by 1 base, J by 6 bases, and the region joining them spans 10 bases. Sequenced material: CD4+ T cells sorted from blood, taken at week 0. The chain couples TRBV11-2 to TRBJ2-7, with the D gene too uncertain to name. This clonotype originated in a human donor with alopecia areata. The DNA sequence is TGTGCCAGCAGCTTAGGGGCCCGGAGCGAGCAGTACTTC. This encodes CASSLGARSEQYF. Beyond the CDR3, the reference TRBV11-2 and TRBJ2-7 genes provide the residues; the full variable domain reads: EAGVAQSPRYKIIEKRQSVAFWCNPISGHATLYWYQQILGQGPKLLIQFQNNGVVDDSQLPKDRFSAERLKGVDSTLKIQPAKLEDSAVYLCASSLGARSEQYFGPGTRLTVT.